This record concerns one T cell receptor (beta chain) sequence. Germline V lookup: CDR1 SGHDT, CDR2 YYEEEE. The CDR3 sequence is 17 residues long. The V segment lost 1 base and the J segment 3 bases; nucleotides outside the gene matches: 12. Profiling relied on immunoSEQ multiplex PCR, and the TCRdb table lists in-frame clones only, not all of them. The sample includes about 20,000 clones, 80% to 90% of them seen just once. The record originates from a study of sequential checkpoint blockade in melanoma. The treatment was: randomized to nivolumab then ipilimumab (arm A) or the reverse (arm B). Live CD3+CD8+ CD19− CD56− cells were sorted from PBMCs.

This clonotype originated in a human donor with melanoma. Sequenced material: CD8+ T cells sorted from blood (inferred from file names), taken from a patient given nivolumab and ipilimumab in sequence. V gene TRBV5-6 combines with J gene TRBJ2-7; 8 bases fit TRBD1. The CDR3 reads CASSLRGTGTGYYEQYF. The CDR3 DNA is TGTGCCAGCAGCTTGAGGGGCACCGGGACAGGTTACTACGAGCAGTACTTC.